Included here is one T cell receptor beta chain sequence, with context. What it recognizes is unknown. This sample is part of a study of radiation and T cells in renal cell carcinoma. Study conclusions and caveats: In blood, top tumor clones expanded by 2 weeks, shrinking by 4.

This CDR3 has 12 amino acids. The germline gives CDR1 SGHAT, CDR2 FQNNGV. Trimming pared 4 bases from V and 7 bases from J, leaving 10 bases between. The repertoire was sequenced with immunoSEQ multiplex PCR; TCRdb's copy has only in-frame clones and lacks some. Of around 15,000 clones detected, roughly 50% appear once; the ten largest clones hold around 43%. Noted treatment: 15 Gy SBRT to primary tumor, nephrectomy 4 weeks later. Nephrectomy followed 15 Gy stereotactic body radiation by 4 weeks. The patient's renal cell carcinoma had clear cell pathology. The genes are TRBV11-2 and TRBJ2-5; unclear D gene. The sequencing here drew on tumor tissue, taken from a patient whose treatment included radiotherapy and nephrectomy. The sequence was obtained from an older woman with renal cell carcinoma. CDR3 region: CASSSLYRTQYF. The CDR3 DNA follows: TGTGCCAGCAGCTCCTTATATCGGACCCAGTACTTC.